The rows below give T cell receptor beta chains drawn from one sample of a study of beta chain features in type 1 diabetes. Sequencing used immunoSEQ multiplex PCR; TCRdb keeps in-frame clones, though not all of them. This table has hundreds of thousands of clones, less than 20% appearing once. What was sequenced was naive CD4+ T cells from blood. The source of these receptors is a man between 18 and 35 years old in good health. Both conserved end residues are part of each CDR3. The D gene is left open where the match is weak. Rows may omit the clone size; those that give it use once, few, many or a size class.

j_call clone_size d_call v_call cdr3_aa cdr3_nt
TRBJ2-7 few NA TRBV29-1 CSAAGRGANEQYF TGCAGCGCTGCGGGGAGGGGGGCCAACGAGCAGTACTTC
TRBJ2-3 NA TRBD2 TRBV28 CASTPRGGADTQYF TGTGCCAGCACACCCCGGGGGGGTGCAGATACGCAGTATTTT
TRBJ2-3 once TRBD1 TRBV7-8 CASSFGRTGKADTQYF TGTGCCAGCAGCTTTGGTAGGACAGGCAAGGCAGATACGCAGTATTTT
TRBJ1-1 NA NA TRBV2 CASRVTGSTEAFF TGTGCCAGCAGGGTCACAGGGAGCACTGAAGCTTTCTTT
TRBJ2-1 few NA TRBV5-1 CASSLVSLAHLDEQFF TGCGCCAGCAGCTTGGTCTCGCTAGCTCATTTGGATGAGCAGTTCTTC
TRBJ2-3 NA NA TRBV7-9 CASSIWDQTDTQYF TGTGCCAGCAGCATATGGGACCAAACAGATACGCAGTATTTT
TRBJ2-7 NA TRBD1 TRBV7-9 CASSLQGASYEQYF TGTGCCAGCAGCTTACAGGGGGCCTCCTACGAGCAGTACTTC
TRBJ1-6 NA TRBD1 TRBV5-1 CASGTGDLSYNSPLHF TGCGCCAGCGGGACAGGTGATCTCTCCTATAATTCACCCCTCCACTTT
TRBJ1-2 few NA TRBV6-5 CASRETGNYGYTF TGTGCCAGCAGAGAGACAGGAAACTATGGCTACACCTTC
TRBJ1-2 NA TRBD1 TRBV6-5 CASSRTGLGGYTF TGTGCCAGCAGCCGGACAGGGTTAGGTGGCTACACCTTC
TRBJ2-1 NA NA TRBV7-3 CASSIDNEQFF TGTGCCAGCAGCATCGACAATGAGCAGTTCTTC
TRBJ1-4 few NA TRBV5-6 CASSWNVGKLFF TGTGCCAGCAGCTGGAACGTCGGAAAACTGTTTTTT
TRBJ2-5 NA NA TRBV5-1 CASSLAYQETQYF TGCGCCAGCAGCTTGGCCTACCAAGAGACCCAGTACTTC
TRBJ2-1 NA NA TRBV5-1 CASSLESSYNEQFF TGCGCCAGCAGCCTGGAAAGCTCCTACAATGAGCAGTTCTTC
TRBJ2-7 few NA TRBV27 CASSLSRATEQYF TGTGCCAGCAGTTTATCCCGTGCGACCGAGCAGTACTTC
TRBJ2-7 few NA TRBV27 CASSLEGRAYEQYF TGTGCCAGCAGTTTAGAGGGACGGGCCTACGAGCAGTACTTC
TRBJ1-2 few TRBD1 TRBV15 CATSRSTGNYGYTF TGTGCCACCAGCCGTTCGACAGGGAACTATGGCTACACCTTC
TRBJ2-7 NA NA TRBV15 CATSRERGPSYEQYF TGTGCCACCAGCAGAGAGCGGGGTCCCTCCTACGAGCAGTACTTC
TRBJ2-3 NA TRBD2 TRBV27 CASRRRGSTDTQYF TGTGCCAGCAGGCGGCGGGGGAGCACAGATACGCAGTATTTT
TRBJ1-3 NA NA TRBV4-1 CASSHERGKAGNTIYF TGCGCCAGCAGCCACGAGCGGGGGAAGGCTGGAAACACCATATATTTT
TRBJ2-1 few TRBD1 TRBV9 CASSTRDRVDNEQFF TGTGCCAGCAGCACCCGGGACAGGGTGGACAATGAGCAGTTCTTC
TRBJ1-2 few NA TRBV18 CASSRGRAGYGYTF TGTGCCAGCTCACGGGGCAGGGCTGGATATGGCTACACCTTC
TRBJ2-3 NA TRBD2 TRBV6-6 CASSFTPGTSSGTQYF TGTGCCAGCAGTTTCACCCCCGGGACTAGCAGCGGTACGCAGTATTTT
TRBJ2-7 few NA TRBV4-3 CASSQEPGHSYEQYF TGCGCCAGCAGCCAAGAACCGGGACATTCCTACGAGCAGTACTTC
TRBJ2-2 NA NA TRBV11-2 CASSLAQGLTGELFF TGTGCCAGCAGCTTAGCCCAGGGGTTGACCGGGGAGCTGTTTTTT
TRBJ1-1 NA NA TRBV4-2 CASSQDFLRQPTSEAFF TGTGCCAGCAGCCAAGATTTTCTCCGACAGCCGACTAGTGAAGCTTTCTTT
TRBJ2-7 few NA TRBV9 CASSVNRMGNEQYF TGTGCCAGCAGCGTAAATCGGATGGGGAACGAGCAGTACTTC
TRBJ2-2 NA NA TRBV7-3 CASSSPLALNGELFF TGTGCCAGCAGCTCCCCCCTGGCGTTGAACGGGGAGCTGTTTTTT
TRBJ2-7 NA NA TRBV25-1 CASSLPTPTYEQYF TGTGCCAGCAGTCTTCCGACCCCGACCTACGAGCAGTACTTC
TRBJ2-1 NA NA TRBV28 CASSLFSRGGQFF TGTGCCAGCAGTTTATTTTCCAGAGGTGGGCAGTTCTTC
TRBJ2-2 NA TRBD2 TRBV5-6 CASTRPGGTGELFF TGTGCCAGCACCCGGCCCGGGGGGACCGGGGAGCTGTTTTTT
TRBJ2-2 NA TRBD1 TRBV7-2 CASSTRQGVTGELFF TGTGCCAGCAGCACCCGCCAGGGGGTTACCGGGGAGCTGTTTTTT
TRBJ2-5 NA NA TRBV4-3 CASSARGRETQYF TGCGCCAGCAGCGCCCGGGGCCGAGAGACCCAGTACTTC
TRBJ2-5 NA TRBD1 TRBV9 CASSVGQTGAGETQYF TGTGCCAGCAGCGTAGGACAGACAGGGGCTGGAGAGACCCAGTACTTC
TRBJ1-1 NA NA TRBV4-3 CASSKTGTKRVITEAFF TGCGCCAGCAGCAAAACAGGGACTAAACGAGTGATCACTGAAGCTTTCTTT
TRBJ2-2 few NA TRBV29-1 CSVAQANTGELFF TGCAGCGTTGCACAGGCTAACACCGGGGAGCTGTTTTTT
TRBJ2-7 once TRBD1 TRBV11-3 CASSFTYGTGDSYEQYF TGTGCCAGCAGCTTTACTTACGGGACAGGGGACTCCTACGAGCAGTACTTC
TRBJ2-7 few NA TRBV2 CASSIPRNTGQTYEQYF TGTGCCAGCAGTATTCCTCGAAATACAGGGCAAACCTACGAGCAGTACTTC
TRBJ1-5 NA TRBD1 TRBV7-9 CASSPGQGGQPQHF TGTGCCAGCAGCCCGGGACAGGGAGGTCAGCCCCAGCATTTT
TRBJ2-7 NA NA TRBV11-2 CASRSRAGASYEQYF TGTGCCAGCCGCTCCCGGGCGGGGGCTTCCTACGAGCAGTACTTC
TRBJ2-5 many TRBD1 TRBV10-3 CAINAGGLETQYF TGTGCCATCAACGCAGGGGGATTAGAGACCCAGTACTTC
TRBJ1-1 NA NA TRBV27 CASSLSDRVVPNTEAFF TGTGCCAGCAGTTTATCGGACCGGGTGGTACCGAACACTGAAGCTTTCTTT
TRBJ2-5 NA NA TRBV4-1 CASKPVGRGQQETQYF TGCGCCAGCAAACCCGTGGGCAGGGGCCAGCAAGAGACCCAGTACTTC
TRBJ2-5 NA TRBD1 TRBV27 CASRARQGRAQETQYF TGTGCCAGCAGAGCAAGACAGGGACGTGCCCAAGAGACCCAGTACTTC